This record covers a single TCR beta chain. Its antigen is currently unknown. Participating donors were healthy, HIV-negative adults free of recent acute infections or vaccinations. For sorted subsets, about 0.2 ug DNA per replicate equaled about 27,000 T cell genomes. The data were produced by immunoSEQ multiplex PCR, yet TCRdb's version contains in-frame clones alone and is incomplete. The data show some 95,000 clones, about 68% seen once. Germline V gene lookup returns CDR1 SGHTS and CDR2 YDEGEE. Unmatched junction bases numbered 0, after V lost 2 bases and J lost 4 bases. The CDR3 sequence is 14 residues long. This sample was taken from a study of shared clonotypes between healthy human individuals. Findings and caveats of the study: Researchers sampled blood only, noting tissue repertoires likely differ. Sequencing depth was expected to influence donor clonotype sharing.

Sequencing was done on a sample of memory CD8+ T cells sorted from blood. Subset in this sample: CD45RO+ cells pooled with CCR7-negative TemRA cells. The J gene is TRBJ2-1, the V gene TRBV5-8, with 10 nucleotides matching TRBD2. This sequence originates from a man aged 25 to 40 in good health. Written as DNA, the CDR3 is TGTGCCAGCAGCTTTAGCGGGAGGTACAATGAGCAGTTCTTC. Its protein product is CASSFSGRYNEQFF.